Listed below are T cell receptor beta chains from one sample, sequenced in a study of CD8 T cells in ankylosing spondylitis. TCRdb recomputed calls from the 5' RACE reads with MiXCR, one row per CDR3 protein. Here the sample spans approximately 400,000 distinct CDR3 sequences, roughly 15% being singletons. Sequenced: blood, either unsorted or a sorted T cell fraction (not recorded which). The receptors were gathered from a male donor with ankylosing spondylitis. Each CDR3 is given with its conserved first and last residue. The order of the fields is clone size, D gene, J gene, V gene, CDR3 protein, CDR3 DNA. A D gene is named only where the DNA matches it firmly. Part of the rows lack a size; the others show once, few, many or a class for expanded clones.

many | . | TRBJ1-3 | TRBV5-1 | CASADETRGNTIYF | TGCGCCAGCGCCGATGAGACACGTGGAAACACCATATATTTT
few | TRBD2 | TRBJ2-1 | TRBV5-1 | CASSTSGVAHNEQFF | TGCGCCAGCAGCACTAGCGGGGTAGCCCACAATGAGCAGTTCTTC
. | TRBD1 | TRBJ2-7 | TRBV4-1 | CASSQEGGTGSYEQYF | TGCGCCAGCAGCCAAGAGGGGGGGACAGGGAGCTACGAGCAGTACTTC
. | TRBD2 | TRBJ2-1 | TRBV12-3/TRBV12-4 | CASRTSVEYNEQFF | TGTGCCAGCAGAACTAGCGTAGAATACAATGAGCAGTTCTTC
few | . | TRBJ1-5 | TRBV20-1 | CSTRRGGESNQPQHF | TGCAGTACCCGTAGGGGGGGGGAAAGCAATCAGCCCCAGCATTTT
. | . | TRBJ2-3 | TRBV3-1 | CASSPRDRSLTDTQYF | TGTGCCAGCAGCCCCCGGGACCGATCCCTCACAGATACGCAGTATTTT
few | . | TRBJ2-5 | TRBV6-2/TRBV6-3 | CASSYSPETQYF | TGTGCCAGCAGTTACTCCCCGGAGACCCAGTACTTC
few | TRBD1 | TRBJ1-2 | TRBV2 | CASSLASDRESHGYTF | TGTGCCAGCAGTTTAGCATCGGACAGGGAATCCCATGGCTACACCTTC
. | . | TRBJ2-5 | TRBV21-1 | CASSKAKETQYF | TGTGCCAGCAGCAAAGCGAAAGAGACCCAGTACTTC
. | . | TRBJ1-4 | TRBV5-6 | CASSIRVVGEKLFF | TGTGCCAGCAGCATCAGGGTCGTAGGTGAAAAACTGTTTTTT
. | . | TRBJ1-3 | TRBV3-1 | CASSQGSSSGNTIYF | TGTGCCAGCAGCCAAGGTAGCAGCTCTGGAAACACCATATATTTT
many | TRBD2 | TRBJ2-5 | TRBV4-1 | CASSQWGLAEQETQYF | TGCGCCAGCAGCCAATGGGGACTAGCGGAACAAGAGACCCAGTACTTC
many | TRBD1 | TRBJ1-1 | TRBV5-1 | CASSLTGTGVTEAFF | TGCGCCAGCAGCCTCACCGGGACAGGTGTGACTGAAGCTTTCTTT
. | . | TRBJ1-1 | TRBV24-1 | CATSERDKNTEAFF | TGTGCCACCAGTGAGAGGGACAAGAACACTGAAGCTTTCTTT
few | TRBD1 | TRBJ1-2 | TRBV7-8 | CASSARDSRAYGYTF | TGTGCCAGCAGCGCCCGGGACAGTCGGGCCTATGGCTACACCTTC
many | . | TRBJ1-2 | TRBV20-1 | CSASSSRDHNYGYTF | TGCAGTGCTAGCTCCTCCCGGGACCATAACTATGGCTACACCTTC
many | . | TRBJ1-1 | TRBV6-1 | CASRFQGNTEAFF | TGTGCCAGCAGATTTCAGGGGAACACTGAAGCTTTCTTT
few | TRBD2 | TRBJ2-3 | TRBV20-1 | CSAWKRGLADTQYF | TGCAGTGCCTGGAAGCGGGGCCTTGCAGATACGCAGTATTTT
few | TRBD2 | TRBJ2-1 | TRBV20-1 | CSARGLALGEQFF | TGCAGTGCTAGAGGACTAGCCCTCGGGGAGCAGTTCTTC
. | . | TRBJ1-1 | TRBV12-3/TRBV12-4 | CASLKGYPGGTEAFF | TGTGCCAGCCTCAAGGGGTACCCCGGGGGCACTGAAGCTTTCTTT
. | . | TRBJ1-2 | TRBV6-5 | CASSSHGGQDYGYTF | TGTGCCAGCAGTTCCCACGGGGGGCAGGACTATGGCTACACCTTC
many | TRBD1 | TRBJ2-1 | TRBV7-8 | CASSAHGTGPYNEQFF | TGTGCCAGCAGCGCCCACGGGACAGGGCCCTACAATGAGCAGTTCTTC
many | TRBD2 | TRBJ2-3 | TRBV10-3 | CAISEGREADTQYF | TGTGCCATCAGTGAGGGGAGGGAGGCAGATACGCAGTATTTT
. | . | TRBJ1-5 | TRBV7-2 | CASSLAGTARNQPQHF | TGTGCCAGCAGCTTAGCGGGCACGGCCCGCAATCAGCCCCAGCATTTT
. | . | TRBJ1-5 | TRBV6-1 | CASSMDRNQPQHF | TGTGCCAGCAGTATGGACCGTAATCAGCCCCAGCATTTT
. | . | TRBJ1-5 | TRBV9 | CASSGKGEVGQPQHF | TGTGCCAGCAGCGGTAAAGGGGAAGTTGGTCAGCCCCAGCATTTT
. | . | TRBJ2-4 | TRBV2 | CASSTDAKNIQYF | TGTGCCAGCAGTACAGATGCCAAAAACATTCAGTACTTC
many | TRBD1 | TRBJ2-3 | TRBV29-1 | CSGDRGVTDTQYF | TGCAGCGGGGACAGGGGGGTTACAGATACGCAGTATTTT
. | . | TRBJ1-5 | TRBV29-1 | CSVQGSSNQPQHF | TGCAGCGTCCAGGGGTCCAGCAATCAGCCCCAGCATTTT
. | TRBD2 | TRBJ2-7 | TRBV4-1 | CASSQEAVAGRQYF | TGCGCCAGCAGCCAAGAGGCGGTAGCGGGAAGGCAGTACTTC
. | . | TRBJ2-1 | TRBV5-1 | CASSYTDSGYNEQFF | TGCGCCAGCAGCTATACGGACAGCGGATACAATGAGCAGTTCTTC
few | . | TRBJ1-2 | TRBV7-6 | CASSLRGFYGYTF | TGTGCCAGCAGCTTACGAGGGTTCTATGGCTACACCTTC
few | TRBD1 | TRBJ1-4 | TRBV11-1 | CASSSSGTGSSRNEKLFF | TGTGCCAGCAGCTCTTCCGGGACAGGGAGTAGCCGAAATGAAAAACTGTTTTTT
many | . | TRBJ2-2 | TRBV28 | CASSPGDSDTGELFF | TGTGCCAGCAGTCCAGGAGACAGCGACACCGGGGAGCTGTTTTTT
. | TRBD1 | TRBJ1-1 | TRBV6-1 | CASSPSLGDRDTEAFF | TGTGCCAGCAGCCCTTCTCTAGGGGACAGGGACACTGAAGCTTTCTTT
. | . | TRBJ2-7 | TRBV7-2 | CASSSQVGDIYEQYF | TGTGCCAGCAGTTCCCAAGTCGGGGATATCTACGAGCAGTACTTC
few | . | TRBJ1-3 | TRBV21-1 | CASSTSNTDHSGNTIYF | TGTGCCAGCAGCACGTCCAATACAGATCACTCTGGAAACACCATATATTTT
few | . | TRBJ2-2 | TRBV12-3/TRBV12-4 | CASNTGTGTGELFF | TGTGCCAGCAACACCGGGACGGGAACCGGGGAGCTGTTTTTT
. | . | TRBJ2-5 | TRBV7-9 | CACTVQETQYF | TGTGCCTGTACTGTGCAAGAGACCCAGTACTTC
many | . | TRBJ2-1 | TRBV24-1 | CATSDSGLRTYEQFF | TGTGCCACCAGTGATTCGGGTCTTCGGACCTATGAGCAGTTCTTC
. | . | TRBJ2-7 | TRBV10-3 | CAIRSGGYEQYF | TGTGCCATCAGAAGCGGAGGCTACGAGCAGTACTTC
many | . | TRBJ1-1 | TRBV5-1 | CASSLEGLGAPGEAFF | TGCGCCAGCAGCTTGGAGGGATTGGGTGCTCCGGGCGAAGCTTTCTTT
. | TRBD2 | TRBJ2-3 | TRBV9 | CASSPRGAGSTDTQYF | TGTGCCAGCAGCCCCCGGGGAGCGGGAAGCACAGATACGCAGTATTTT
. | . | TRBJ2-2 | TRBV20-1 | CSAPLGTGPGELFF | TGCAGTGCTCCACTCGGGACCGGTCCCGGGGAGCTGTTTTTT
few | . | TRBJ1-5 | TRBV18 | CASSPLPHSNQPQHF | TGTGCCAGCTCACCGCTACCTCATAGCAATCAGCCCCAGCATTTT
. | TRBD1 | TRBJ1-5 | TRBV19 | CASSIVWTGPSEPQHF | TGTGCCAGTAGTATAGTTTGGACAGGGCCTTCGGAGCCCCAGCATTTT
. | TRBD1 | TRBJ2-1 | TRBV20-1 | CSARDPGTGNNEQFF | TGCAGTGCTAGAGACCCCGGGACAGGGAACAATGAGCAGTTCTTC
. | TRBD1 | TRBJ2-7 | TRBV10-3 | CAISVQGAPPKQYF | TGTGCCATCAGTGTACAGGGGGCACCCCCGAAGCAGTACTTC
. | . | TRBJ2-5 | TRBV29-1 | CSMGRVGAQETQYF | TGCAGCATGGGCCGGGTTGGCGCTCAAGAGACCCAGTACTTC
. | . | TRBJ2-5 | TRBV7-2 | CASSFGVRETQYF | TGTGCCAGCAGCTTTGGGGTGCGGGAGACCCAGTACTTC